This TCR beta chain was found in a study of PD-1 blockade in classical Hodgkin lymphoma. Study conclusions and caveats: What caused the repertoire differences, perhaps disease activity or prior therapy, remains undefined.

The method was immunoSEQ multiplex PCR; TCRdb's version includes in-frame clones alone and lacks a portion of them. The table includes roughly 8,500 clones, around 88% detected once. This CDR3 has 15 amino acids. J lost 2 bases, V lost 6 bases, and 6 bases had no gene match. Germline lookup yields CDR1 SGHNT and CDR2 YENEEA. Time point meaning: cycle 4 day 1 (C4D1), after less than 7 weeks of nivolumab. Each patient relapsed following autologous stem cell transplantation, and prior brentuximab vedotin exposure differed. A note on this clone: Its target is not known.

The genes are TRBV11-3 and TRBJ2-1, with 8 bases aligning to TRBD2. The sample here was peripheral blood mononuclear cells (PBMCs), taken before the fourth cycle of nivolumab. The clonotype originates from a human donor with classical Hodgkin lymphoma. The CDR3 is CASSLSGGAYNEQFF. The CDR3 DNA sequence: TGTGCCAGCAGTCTAAGCGGGGGCGCCTACAATGAGCAGTTCTTC.